A single sample gave rise to the 18 T cell receptor beta chains below, sequenced in a study of blood T cell repertoires in COVID-19. TCRdb's copy holds only in-frame clones and misses some; the assay was immunoSEQ multiplex PCR. The data show under 450,000 clones, with about 89% seen just once and 0.86% held by the top ten. The source material was PBMCs or T cells enriched from blood (not recorded which). The source of these receptors is a woman in her forties who had been exposed to COVID-19.

This chain links TRBV2 with TRBJ2-5; a possible D gene is TRBD1 (5 bases). The CDR3 is 14 amino acids. V dropped 7 bases and J dropped 5 bases, with 17 bases sitting between them. Germline V gene data show CDR1 as SNHLY and CDR2 as FYNNEI. This chain's CDR3 is CASKLNAWGETQYF. DNA for the CDR3: TGTGCCAGCAAATTAAACGCATGGGGCGAGACCCAGTACTTC.

This clone was seen more than once but under ten times. The chain recombines TRBV6-2 or TRBV6-3 with TRBJ2-1, with D possibly TRBD2 on 5 matching bases. Germline CDR1 and CDR2: MNHEY and SVGEGT. V lost 5 bases and J 12 bases, leaving 17 bases between the germline ends. The CDR3 extends over 13 amino acids. As DNA, the CDR3 is TGTGCCAGCAGTGGCCCCGGGGTCCGTGTGCAGTTCTTC. Translating gives CASSGPGVRVQFF.

Here the CDR3 reads CASSLHPGQIYEQYF. The CDR3 DNA is TGTGCCAGCAGCTTGCATCCGGGACAGATCTACGAGCAGTACTTC. The gene calls are TRBV5-4 and TRBJ2-7, with 7 bases matching TRBD1. The CDR3 spans 15 residues. In germline, CDR1 is SGHNT, CDR2 YYREEE (reference sequence). V gave up 1 base and J gave up 3 bases; unmatched junction bases: 7.

V usage is TRBV6-5 and J usage is TRBJ1-1; D gene uncertain. CDR1 MNHEY and CDR2 SVGAGI come from the germline V gene. The CDR3 has 14 residues. V lost 6 bases and J lost 4, with 15 bases in between. The CDR3 here is CASRAHVLSTEAFF. The CDR3 coding sequence is TGTGCCAGCAGGGCCCATGTGTTAAGCACTGAAGCTTTCTTT.

The chain combines TRBV24-1 with TRBJ2-3, with 7 positions matching TRBD2. Losses at the gene ends were 5 bases for V and 0 bases for J; bases not matched to a gene: 13. CDR1 is KGHDR and CDR2 is SFDVKD in the germline V gene. The CDR3 spans 18 residues. As DNA, the CDR3 is TGTGCCACCAGTGGACAACGGTGGCGGGAGCCTAGCACAGATACGCAGTATTTT. Translated: CATSGQRWREPSTDTQYF.

The V call is TRBV19, the J call TRBJ1-2; D is uncertain. The CDR3 has 15 residues. CDR1 and CDR2 from the germline V gene are LNHDA and SQIVND (reference sequence). Trimming took off 3 bases at V and 0 bases at J, with 11 bases between the two ends. The CDR3 loop is CASSISGDTNYGYTF. The CDR3, as DNA: TGTGCCAGTAGTATCTCCGGAGATACTAACTATGGCTACACCTTC.

This chain connects TRBV18 to TRBJ1-1; TRBD1 agrees at 9 bases. The CDR3 is made up of 13 amino acids. The germline V gene encodes CDR1 KGHSH and CDR2 LQKENI. Germline trimming cut 6 bases from V and 6 bases from J; bases unmatched to any gene: 5. The CDR3 sequence: CASSLDRGSEAFF. The CDR3 nucleotides read TGTGCCAGCTCTTTAGACAGGGGGTCTGAAGCTTTCTTT.

The CDR3 protein is CASSLVASGNTIYF. DNA for the CDR3: TGTGCCAGCAGCTTAGTGGCTTCTGGAAACACCATATATTTT. The chain is built from TRBV7-8 and TRBJ1-3, with D unclear. This CDR3 has 14 residues. Trimming removed 1 base at V and 1 base at J, with 5 bases between. Germline CDR1 SGHVS, CDR2 FQNEAQ.

The chain recombines TRBV15 with TRBJ2-7, with D possibly TRBD2 on 6 matching bases. The germline CDR1 and CDR2 sequences are LNHNV and YYDKDF (reference sequence). Deletions cut 3 bases from V and 4 bases from J, with 13 bases between. This CDR3 has 14 residues. The CDR3 loop reads CATSSGLTSYEQYF. The CDR3, as DNA: TGTGCCACCAGCAGCGGACTAACTTCTTACGAGCAGTACTTC.

This chain uses TRBV5-1 with TRBJ1-4; possibly TRBD1 for D (6 bases). This CDR3 has 15 residues. V was cut by 2 bases and J by 8 bases, with 16 bases left in between. CDR1 and CDR2 (germline): SGHRS, YFSETQ. DNA of the CDR3: TGCGCCAGCAGCTTAAAAACAGGGATCCGAGAAAAACTGTTTTTT. Its protein is CASSLKTGIREKLFF.

The chain couples TRBV5-4 to TRBJ1-2, with D uncertain. The germline V gene has CDR1 SGHNT and CDR2 YYREEE (reference sequence). The germline V and J ends were trimmed by 1 base and 3 bases, with 7 bases remaining between them. The CDR3 spans 13 residues. For the CDR3, the DNA is TGTGCCAGCAGCTTGTGGCAGGACTATGGCTACACCTTC. Translation gives CASSLWQDYGYTF.

This clone was observed once. V usage is TRBV29-1 and J usage is TRBJ1-2, with 7 nucleotides matching TRBD1. Germline lookup yields CDR1 SQVTM and CDR2 ANQGSEA. Germline trimming cut 8 bases from V and 8 bases from J; bases unmatched to any gene: 14. CDR3 length: 13 residues. CDR3 sequence reads: CSYTGTDLLGYTF. CDR3 bases: TGCAGCTATACCGGGACAGATCTTTTAGGCTACACCTTC. Full variable domain (outside the CDR3, taken from reference TRBV29-1 and TRBJ1-2): SAVISQKPSRDICQRGTSLTIQCQVDSQVTMMFWYRQQPGQSLTLIATANQGSEATYESGFVIDKFPISRPNLTFSTLTVSNMSPEDSSIYLCSYTGTDLLGYTFGSGTRLTVV.

The rearrangement links TRBV5-1 to TRBJ1-1; D call uncertain. Per the germline V gene, CDR1 is SGHRS and CDR2 is YFSETQ. This CDR3 comprises 13 residues. The V gene lost 0 bases and the J gene lost 3 bases, with 6 bases spanning the gap. This chain's CDR3 is CASSLDPDTEAFF. CDR3 sequence (DNA): TGCGCCAGCAGCTTGGATCCAGACACTGAAGCTTTCTTT. The complete variable domain, with remaining parts taken from reference TRBV5-1 and TRBJ1-1, reads KAGVTQTPRYLIKTRGQQVTLSCSPISGHRSVSWYQQTPGQGLQFLFEYFSETQRNKGNFPGRFSGRQFSNSRSEMNVSTLELGDSALYLCASSLDPDTEAFFGQGTRLTVV.

The chain carries TRBV18 and TRBJ2-2, with 8 nucleotides matching TRBD1. Germline-derived CDR1 and CDR2 are KGHSH and LQKENI. The CDR3 has 15 residues. V lost 1 base, J lost 5 bases, and 3 bases stayed unmatched. CDR3 DNA: TGTGCCAGCTCACCACGACAGGGGCATACCGGGGAGCTGTTTTTT. Its protein product is CASSPRQGHTGELFF.

The table lists this clone with a count of one. The DNA for the CDR3 is TGTGCCCGCGGGGGAGAGGGCTATGGCTACACCTTC. Protein product: CARGGEGYGYTF. The chain couples TRBV30 to TRBJ1-2; D is perhaps TRBD1 (5 bases). V was trimmed by 8 bases and J by 4 bases, leaving 14 bases between them. CDR1 GTSNPN and CDR2 SVGIG come from the germline V gene (reference sequence). The CDR3 is 12 amino acids.

The chain joins TRBV7-3 to TRBJ1-1; 7 nucleotides agree with TRBD1. This CDR3 has 13 residues. Germline CDR1 and CDR2: SGHTA and FQGTGA. The V gene end was trimmed by 6 bases and the J gene end by 4 bases; junction bases not matched to a gene: 5. The CDR3: CASSTDRTTEAFF. The CDR3 DNA reads as TGTGCCAGCAGTACGGACAGGACCACTGAAGCTTTCTTT. Combining the CDR3 with reference TRBV7-3 and TRBJ1-1 gives the whole variable domain GAGVSQTPSNKVTEKGKYVELRCDPISGHTALYWYRQSLGQGPEFLIYFQGTGAADDSGLPNDRFFAVRPEGSVSTLKIQRTERGDSAVYLCASSTDRTTEAFFGQGTRLTVV.

The rearrangement joins TRBV28 to TRBJ1-6; 9 positions match TRBD1. Trimming at V came to 5 bases and at J to 11 bases, leaving 13 bases not matched to a gene. CDR3 length equals 16 residues. Germline values: CDR1 MDHEN, CDR2 SYDVKM. The CDR3 sequence is CASSPPGQGRRTPLHF. The CDR3 DNA sequence: TGTGCCAGCAGTCCACCGGGACAGGGTAGAAGGACACCCCTCCACTTT.

This chain links TRBV7-2 with TRBJ2-2; D is perhaps TRBD1 (6 bases). The CDR3 contains 15 residues. Trimming took 5 bases from V and 2 from J, leaving 12 bases between them. The germline V gene has CDR1 SGHTA and CDR2 FQGNSA. DNA for the CDR3: TGTGCCAGCAGCCCCGGGACACCAAACACCGGGGAGCTGTTTTTT. Translating gives CASSPGTPNTGELFF.